This entry features one T cell receptor (beta chain) sequence. Germline CDR1 is LNHDA and CDR2 is SQIVND (reference sequence). This CDR3 region has 14 residues. V lost 5 bases to trimming and J lost 2 bases, with 9 bases between them. An input of about 0.45 to 1 ug of RNA was subjected to reverse transcription using random hexamers. From the immunoSEQ multiplex PCR reads, TCRdb called clonotypes with MiXCR, one entry per CDR3 protein. The sample lists 200,000 to 250,000 distinct CDR3 sequences; about 94% were seen once. The entry originates in a study of CD8 T cells in Susac syndrome. This chain uses TRBV19 with TRBJ2-2, with D uncertain. Sequenced input: CD4+ T cells from PBMCs. The TCR originated in a human donor with Susac syndrome. As DNA, the CDR3 is TGTGCCAGTAGTGTAACGGAAAACACCGGGGAGCTGTTTTTT. It codes for CASSVTENTGELFF. Full variable domain (rest looked up from reference TRBV19 and TRBJ2-2): DGGITQSPKYLFRKEGQNVTLSCEQNLNHDAMYWYRQDPGQGLRLIYYSQIVNDFQKGDIAEGYSVSREKKESFPLTVTSAQKNPTAFYLCASSVTENTGELFFGEGSRLTVL.